Below are 20 T cell receptor beta chains sequenced from a single sample in a study of cytomegalovirus exposure and HLA in healthy donors (dated by TCRdb to 2016 to 2017). The method behind the library was the immunoSEQ multiplex PCR assay. For the multiplex PCR, a mixture combining 60 forward primers for TCR Vbeta segments and 13 reverse primers for TCR Jbeta segments was used. TCRdb provides this immuneACCESS table in a form limited to in-frame rearrangements. Some clones are lacking; in checked studies, under half of them reflect an unresolved V gene, and why the rest are absent is not known. The sample table shows 150,000 to 200,000 clones, and 65% to 85% are seen once. The ten largest clones add up to 6.3% of the sample. The sequenced material came from PBMCs. These TCRs come from a male donor in good health and CMV-seropositive.

This clone was picked up a small number of times. The chain is built from TRBV7-2 and TRBJ2-1, with D perhaps TRBD2 (6 bases). The CDR3 consists of 16 residues. The V gene lost 5 bases and the J gene lost 1 base, with 15 bases spanning the gap. Germline V lookup: CDR1 SGHTA, CDR2 FQGNSA. Written as DNA, the CDR3 is TGTGCCAGCAGCCCAGCGGCGGGAAGATCCTACAATGAGCAGTTCTTC. This encodes CASSPAAGRSYNEQFF.

This chain uses TRBV9 with TRBJ2-5, with 9 bases aligning to TRBD1. The CDR3 is made up of 16 amino acids. The V gene's germline CDR1 is SGDLS and CDR2 YYNGEE. V shed 3 bases and J 2 bases; nucleotides not matched to a gene: 8. The CDR3 is CASSETTGGVQETQYF. The CDR3 bases are TGTGCCAGCAGCGAAACCACAGGGGGCGTTCAAGAGACCCAGTACTTC.

The V and J genes are TRBV9 and TRBJ2-5; 12 nucleotides line up with TRBD2. CDR1 SGDLS and CDR2 YYNGEE come from the germline V gene. Trimming took 0 bases from V and 1 from J; bases not matched to a gene: 4. The CDR3 is made up of 17 amino acids. CDR3 protein: CASSVGTSGTTQETQYF. The CDR3 region has the DNA TGTGCCAGCAGCGTAGGGACTAGCGGGACGACCCAAGAGACCCAGTACTTC.

The rearrangement joins TRBV9 to TRBJ2-7; D may be TRBD1 (8 bases). CDR3 length: 17 residues. Germline V gene data show CDR1 as SGDLS and CDR2 as YYNGEE. V lost 7 bases and J 0 bases, leaving 23 bases between the germline ends. The CDR3 bases are TGTGCCAGCTCGGAGGGGGGGACAGGCCAAAGCTCCTACGAGCAGTACTTC. Translation gives CASSEGGTGQSSYEQYF.

This chain joins TRBV27 and TRBJ2-6; 7 bases map to TRBD2. CDR1 and CDR2 from the germline V gene are MNHEY and SMNVEV (reference sequence). Trimming at V came to 1 base and at J to 7 bases, leaving 4 bases not matched to a gene. This CDR3 has 15 residues. This CDR3 reads CASSLWSGIANVLTF. In DNA, the CDR3 is TGTGCCAGCAGTTTATGGAGCGGGATAGCCAACGTCCTGACTTTC. The whole variable domain, remainder taken from reference TRBV27 and TRBJ2-6, is EAQVTQNPRYLITVTGKKLTVTCSQNMNHEYMSWYRQDPGLGLRQIYYSMNVEVTDKGDVPEGYKVSRKEKRNFPLILESPSPNQTSLYFCASSLWSGIANVLTFGAGSRLTVL.

This chain joins TRBV27 and TRBJ2-4; 12 bases fit TRBD2. There are 20 residues in the CDR3. The ends lost 0 bases at V and 0 bases at J; junction bases unmatched: 9. Germline values: CDR1 MNHEY, CDR2 SMNVEV (reference sequence). CDR3 DNA: TGTGCCAGCAGTTTATCGGGGCTAGCGGGAGGGTTCCCAGCCAAAAACATTCAGTACTTC. Amino acids: CASSLSGLAGGFPAKNIQYF.

The V and J genes are TRBV11-3 and TRBJ2-7, with 9 bases fitting TRBD2. The CDR3 totals 17 residues. Germline V lookup: CDR1 SGHNT, CDR2 YENEEA. Unmatched junction bases numbered 15, after V lost 5 bases and J lost 4 bases. The CDR3 spells CASSASHIAGGLYEQYF. The CDR3 DNA reads TGTGCCAGCAGCGCATCGCACATTGCGGGAGGGCTATACGAGCAGTACTTC.

The V and J genes are TRBV4-1 and TRBJ2-3; 12 nucleotides match TRBD2. The CDR3 has 15 residues. Per germline, CDR1 MGHRA and CDR2 YSYEKL. Trimming took 4 bases from V and 3 from J; bases not matched to a gene: 2. The CDR3 bases are TGCGCCAGCAGCCGACTAGCGGGAGTGACAGATACGCAGTATTTT. Translation gives CASSRLAGVTDTQYF.

The chain couples TRBV27 to TRBJ1-2; D unclear. The CDR3 runs to 15 residues. Trimming cost V 3 bases and J 4 bases, with 15 bases left between them. Germline assignment: CDR1 MNHEY and CDR2 SMNVEV (reference sequence). The CDR3 protein is CASSFRRDKLYGYTF. In DNA form, the CDR3 reads TGTGCCAGCAGTTTTCGAAGAGACAAACTCTATGGCTACACCTTC.

The gene calls are TRBV11-3 and TRBJ2-3; possible D gene TRBD1, 5 bases. This CDR3 contains 14 residues. Germline V gene data show CDR1 as SGHNT and CDR2 as YENEEA. Trimming took 5 bases from V and 6 from J, leaving 15 bases between them. This CDR3 is CASSPRVRVDTQYF. CDR3 coding DNA: TGTGCCAGCAGCCCCCGGGTCAGGGTCGATACGCAGTATTTT.

The rearrangement uses TRBV27 and TRBJ2-2, with TRBD2 matching 9 bases. J was trimmed by 7 bases and V by 6 bases; bases with no gene match: 3. CDR1 MNHEY and CDR2 SMNVEV come from the germline V gene (reference sequence). The CDR3 contains 13 residues. The CDR3 reads CASRSGRNGELFF. In nucleotides, the CDR3 is TGTGCCAGCAGGAGCGGGAGGAACGGGGAGCTGTTTTTT.

The chain links TRBV5-1 to TRBJ1-4, with 9 bases lining up with TRBD1. The trim removed 4 bases at V and 6 bases at J, leaving 7 bases unmatched. Germline assignment: CDR1 SGHRS and CDR2 YFSETQ. The CDR3 covers 15 residues. The CDR3 bases are TGCGCCAGCAGCACAGGACAGGGGCAAGATGAAAAACTGTTTTTT. Protein product: CASSTGQGQDEKLFF.

This chain links TRBV7-6 with TRBJ2-3; 8 bases line up with TRBD1. Germline trimming cut 3 bases from V and 6 bases from J; bases unmatched to any gene: 8. The CDR3 contains 15 residues. Germline CDR1 is SGHVS and CDR2 is FNYEAQ. CDR3 sequence: CASSLGAGGLDTQYF. CDR3 DNA sequence: TGTGCCAGCAGCTTGGGGGCAGGGGGCTTGGATACGCAGTATTTT.

The gene calls are TRBV30 and TRBJ2-3; TRBD2 matches 16 bases. The germline CDR1 and CDR2 sequences are GTSNPN and SVGIG (reference sequence). The V segment lost 2 bases and the J segment 7 bases; nucleotides outside the gene matches: 6. This CDR3 has 16 amino acids. The CDR3 coding sequence is TGTGCCTGGAGTCAGGGACTAGCGGGAGGGCAGAATACGCAGTATTTT. It encodes CAWSQGLAGGQNTQYF.

In the case of this clone: One junction end does not reproduce the germline sequence, and a read error may be involved. The rearrangement links TRBV7-9 to TRBJ2-3; 9 bases map to TRBD2. The CDR3 has 16 amino acids. Germline loops: CDR1 SEHNR, CDR2 FQNEAQ (reference sequence). Written as DNA, the CDR3 is TGTTCCAGCAGCGGTAGCGGGAGTAATTTCGCAGATACGCAGTATTTT. Amino acids: CSSSGSGSNFADTQYF.

V is TRBV19 and J is TRBJ2-3; TRBD2 matches 10 bases. Germline CDR1 LNHDA, CDR2 SQIVND (reference sequence). This CDR3 comprises 18 residues. The V segment lost 5 bases and the J segment 4 bases; nucleotides outside the gene matches: 15. CDR3 in amino acids: CASSPPGGSGRRADTQYF. The CDR3 nucleotides read TGTGCCAGTAGTCCCCCAGGGGGTAGCGGGAGGAGAGCAGATACGCAGTATTTT.

J is TRBJ1-5 and V is TRBV27, with D tentatively TRBD1 (5 bases). The V end was cut by 3 bases, the J end by 2 bases, with 11 bases between. Germline CDR1 and CDR2: MNHEY and SMNVEV (reference sequence). The CDR3 consists of 15 residues. CDR3 in amino acids: CASSFQGLGNQPQHF. The CDR3 DNA reads as TGTGCCAGCAGTTTCCAGGGTTTGGGCAATCAGCCCCAGCATTTT.

This clone was counted a single time. One junction end does not reproduce the germline sequence, and a read error may be involved. This chain connects TRBV7-7 to TRBJ2-5; 7 bases align to TRBD2. CDR1 SSHAT and CDR2 FNYEAQ come from the germline V gene (reference sequence). The CDR3 is 17 residues long. The CDR3 region has the DNA TGTGCTAGCAGCCTCCGGGTGCTTGCTAGCGGACAAGAGACCCAGTACTTC. This encodes CASSLRVLASGQETQYF.

The table lists this clone with a few counts. CDR3 nucleotides: TGCGCCAGCAGCCGCACCGGGACAGGCTTCCCCGGGGCCAACGTCCTGACTTTC. Residues: CASSRTGTGFPGANVLTF. The V gene is TRBV5-1, the J gene TRBJ2-6, with TRBD1 matching 8 bases. The CDR3 sequence is 18 residues long. Germline CDR1 is SGHRS and CDR2 is YFSETQ. Unmatched junction bases numbered 13, after V lost 4 bases and J lost 4 bases.

The rearrangement uses TRBV11-3 and TRBJ2-4; possible D gene TRBD2, 6 bases. V was clipped by 4 bases and J by 3 bases, with 16 bases between them. The CDR3 consists of 16 residues. From germline, CDR1 is SGHNT and CDR2 YENEEA. As DNA, the CDR3 is TGTGCCAGCAGCTCCACCCTCAGGGAGGTCAAAAACATTCAGTACTTC. It is translated as CASSSTLREVKNIQYF.